The present T cell receptor beta chain was sequenced within a study of T cells in Graves' hyperthyroidism and ophthalmopathy. Study-level findings and limits: In the blood, most expanded thyroid clonotypes above 0.001 appeared as well.

Using RNA transcripts as the source, TCR beta CDR3 regions were amplified. HTBI primers were the set used in a first-round RT-PCR of the TCR CDR3. Via MiXCR, TCRdb re-called the multiplex PCR reads, giving one row per CDR3 protein. The data show under 450,000 distinct CDR3 sequences, with roughly 14% seen just once and less than 25% held by the top ten. Many counts were recorded for this clonotype. Antigen specificity is unknown. Exclusions: uncontrolled infection, other autoimmune disease, pregnancy, lactation. This sequence originates from a man aged 25 to 40 with Graves' hyperthyroidism that later progressed to Graves' ophthalmopathy. Sequenced: blood.

CDR3 amino acids: CSANPPGANEKLFF. DNA for the CDR3: TGCAGTGCAAACCCCCCGGGGGCGAATGAAAAACTGTTTTTT. The chain combines TRBV20-1 with TRBJ1-4; D possibly corresponds to TRBD1 (6 bases). CDR1 and CDR2 (germline): DFQATT, SNEGSKA (reference sequence). There are 14 residues in the CDR3. Trimming pared 6 bases from V and 5 bases from J, leaving 16 bases between.